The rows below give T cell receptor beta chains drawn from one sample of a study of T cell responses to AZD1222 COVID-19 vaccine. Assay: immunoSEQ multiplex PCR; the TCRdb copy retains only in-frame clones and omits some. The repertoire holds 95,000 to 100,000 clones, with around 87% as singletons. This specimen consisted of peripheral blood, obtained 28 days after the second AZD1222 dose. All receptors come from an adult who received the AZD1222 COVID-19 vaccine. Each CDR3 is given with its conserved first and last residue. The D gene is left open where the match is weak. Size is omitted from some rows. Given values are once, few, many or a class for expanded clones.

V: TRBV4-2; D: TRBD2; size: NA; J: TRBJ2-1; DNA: TGTGCCAGCAGCCAAGATCCCCTTAGCGGGAGGGCCAGGAATGAGCAGTTCTTC; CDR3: CASSQDPLSGRARNEQFF
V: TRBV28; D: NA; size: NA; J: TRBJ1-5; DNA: TGTGCCAGCACCCCGACGGGGGAGGGCAATCAGCCCCAGCATTTT; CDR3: CASTPTGEGNQPQHF
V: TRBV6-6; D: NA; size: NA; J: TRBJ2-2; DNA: TGTGCCAGCGAGGGAGTCACCGGGGAGCTGTTTTTT; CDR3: CASEGVTGELFF
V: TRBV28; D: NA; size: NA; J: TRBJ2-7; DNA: TGTGCCAGCAGTTTTTGGACGGGAGCTTACGAGCAGTACTTC; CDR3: CASSFWTGAYEQYF
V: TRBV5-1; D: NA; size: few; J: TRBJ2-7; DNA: TGCGCCAGCAGCAGGGAGGAATCAGAGCAGTACTTC; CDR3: CASSREESEQYF
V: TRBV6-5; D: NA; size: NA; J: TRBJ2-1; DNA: TGTGCCAGCGCCCGTAGTTCCTACAATGAGCAGTTCTTC; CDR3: CASARSSYNEQFF
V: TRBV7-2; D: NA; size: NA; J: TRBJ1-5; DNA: TGTGCCAGCAGCTTAGTCCAGGACCAGCCCCAGCATTTT; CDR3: CASSLVQDQPQHF
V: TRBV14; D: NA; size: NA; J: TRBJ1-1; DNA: TGTGCCAGCAGCCATCGTCGCTTCACTGAAGCTTTCTTT; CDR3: CASSHRRFTEAFF
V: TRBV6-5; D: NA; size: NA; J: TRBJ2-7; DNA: TGTGCCAGCAACACATTAAGGGGGGGATCCTACGAGCAGTACTTC; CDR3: CASNTLRGGSYEQYF
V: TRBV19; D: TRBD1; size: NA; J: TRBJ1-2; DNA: TGTGCCAGTAGTGAGCAGACAGGGGGTTTCTATGGCTACACCTTC; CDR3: CASSEQTGGFYGYTF
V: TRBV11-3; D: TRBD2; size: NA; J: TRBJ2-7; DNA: TGTGCCAGCAGCTTAGGTACGGGAGGGCCCTACGAGCAGTACTTC; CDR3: CASSLGTGGPYEQYF
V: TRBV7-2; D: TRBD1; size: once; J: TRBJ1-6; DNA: TGTGCCAGCAGCTTAGCGCAGGGGGCGCGGTCACCCCTCCACTTT; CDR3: CASSLAQGARSPLHF
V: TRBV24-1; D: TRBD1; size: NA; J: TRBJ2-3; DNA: TGTGCCACCAGTGATTTCAGGGACAGGACCACAGATACGCAGTATTTT; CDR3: CATSDFRDRTTDTQYF
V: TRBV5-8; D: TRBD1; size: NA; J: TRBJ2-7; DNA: TGTGCCAGCAGCGCTGGGGGACAGGGGCCTCGCGGGCAGTACTTC; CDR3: CASSAGGQGPRGQYF
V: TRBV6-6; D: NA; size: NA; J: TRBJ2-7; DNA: TGTGCCAGCAGTTACTCTACAGGGCCCGAGCAGTACTTC; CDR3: CASSYSTGPEQYF
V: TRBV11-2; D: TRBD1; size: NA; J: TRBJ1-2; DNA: TGTGCCAGCAGCCAGGGACAGAACTATGGCTACACCTTC; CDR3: CASSQGQNYGYTF
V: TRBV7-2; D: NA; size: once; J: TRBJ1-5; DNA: TGTGCCAGCAGCTTAGATGGGGAAAGCAATCAGCCCCAGCATTTT; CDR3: CASSLDGESNQPQHF
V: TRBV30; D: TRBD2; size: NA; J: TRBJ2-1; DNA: TGTGCCTGGTCGGGACTAGCGGGGTTAAATGAGCAGTTCTTC; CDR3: CAWSGLAGLNEQFF
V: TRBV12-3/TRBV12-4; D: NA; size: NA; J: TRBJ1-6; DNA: TGTGCCAGCAGACCAGCTGGTTCACCCCTCCACTTT; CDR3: CASRPAGSPLHF
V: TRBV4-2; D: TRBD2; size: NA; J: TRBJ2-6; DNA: TGTGCCAGCACCCGCGGGGGGGGCGTTCGTAGTTTTGAGGCTGGGGCCAACGTCCTGACTTTC; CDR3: CASTRGGGVRSFEAGANVLTF
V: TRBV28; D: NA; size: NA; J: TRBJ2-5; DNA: TGTGCCAGCAGTTCACCAGGACAGCACCTTCAAGAGACCCAGTACTTC; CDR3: CASSSPGQHLQETQYF
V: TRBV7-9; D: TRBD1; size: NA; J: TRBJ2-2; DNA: TGTGCCAGCAGCTCCGTCCGGGACAGGCGCGGCGGGGAGCTGTTTTTT; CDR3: CASSSVRDRRGGELFF
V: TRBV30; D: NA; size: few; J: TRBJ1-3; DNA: TGTGCCTGGAGTAAAGTCATCTCTGGAAACACCATATATTTT; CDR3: CAWSKVISGNTIYF
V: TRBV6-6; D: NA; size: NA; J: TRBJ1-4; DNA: TGTGCCAGCAGTTACTCGCGGGGGGGAGGTGAAAAACTGTTTTTT; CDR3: CASSYSRGGGEKLFF
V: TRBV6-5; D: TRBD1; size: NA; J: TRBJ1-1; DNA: TGTGCCAGCCGCAGGGGGGAAACTGAAGCTTTCTTT; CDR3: CASRRGETEAFF
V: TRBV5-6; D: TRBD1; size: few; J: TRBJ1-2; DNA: TGTGCCAGCAGCTCTGACAGGGGCTATGGCTACACCTTC; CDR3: CASSSDRGYGYTF
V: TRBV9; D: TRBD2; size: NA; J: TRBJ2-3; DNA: TGTGCCAGCAGCGATAGGACTAGCGGGAGAGATACGCAGTATTTT; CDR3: CASSDRTSGRDTQYF
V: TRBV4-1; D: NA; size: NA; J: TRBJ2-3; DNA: TGCGCCAGCAGCGAGGTCTCTAGCACAGATACGCAGTATTTT; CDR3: CASSEVSSTDTQYF
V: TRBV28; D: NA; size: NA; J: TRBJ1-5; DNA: TGTGCCAGCGGAAGTTATCAGCCCCAGCATTTT; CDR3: CASGSYQPQHF
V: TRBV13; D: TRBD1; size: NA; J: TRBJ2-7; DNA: TGTGCCAGCGGGTCCCGGGACAGGGCCGACGAGCAGTACTTC; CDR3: CASGSRDRADEQYF
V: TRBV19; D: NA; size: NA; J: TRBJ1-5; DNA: TGTGCCAGTAGTGACCGTTCGTCTCCCGCTGGAGAGCCCCAGCATTTT; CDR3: CASSDRSSPAGEPQHF
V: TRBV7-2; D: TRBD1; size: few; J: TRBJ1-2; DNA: TGTGCCAGCAGGCGGGGCGGAGGGGGCGGCTATGGCTACACCTTC; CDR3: CASRRGGGGGYGYTF
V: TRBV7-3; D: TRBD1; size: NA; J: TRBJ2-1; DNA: TGTGCCAGCAGCCCACCGGGACAGTTCAATGAGCAGTTCTTC; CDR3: CASSPPGQFNEQFF
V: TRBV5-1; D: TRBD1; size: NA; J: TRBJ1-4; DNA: TGCGCCAGCAGCTTGGGGGACAGGGCTAATGAAAAACTGTTTTTT; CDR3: CASSLGDRANEKLFF
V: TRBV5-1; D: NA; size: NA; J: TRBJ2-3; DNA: TGCGCCAGCAGCTTGGCGGAGGGGACAGATACGCAGTATTTT; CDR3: CASSLAEGTDTQYF
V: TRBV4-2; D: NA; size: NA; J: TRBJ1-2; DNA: TGTGCCAGCAGCCAAGACCTGGCGGCCACCTATGGCTACACCTTC; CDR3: CASSQDLAATYGYTF
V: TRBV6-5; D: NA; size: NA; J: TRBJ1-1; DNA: TGTGCCAGCAGCCTAGGGGTGAACACTGAAGCTTTCTTT; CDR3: CASSLGVNTEAFF
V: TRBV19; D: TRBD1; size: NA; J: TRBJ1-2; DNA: TGTGCCAGTAGTACAAGACAGGGGGCCTATGGCTACACCTTC; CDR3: CASSTRQGAYGYTF
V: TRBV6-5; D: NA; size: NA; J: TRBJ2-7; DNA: TGTGCCAGCAGGATAGGGAGCTCCTACGAGCAGTACTTC; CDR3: CASRIGSSYEQYF
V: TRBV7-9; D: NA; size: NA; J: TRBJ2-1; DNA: TGTGCCAGCAGCTCCCCGGGGGGCTTAACCTACAATGAGCAGTTCTTC; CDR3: CASSSPGGLTYNEQFF
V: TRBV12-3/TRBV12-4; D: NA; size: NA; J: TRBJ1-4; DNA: TGTGCCAGCAGTTCGGTAGAGGGTGAAAAACTGTTTTTT; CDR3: CASSSVEGEKLFF
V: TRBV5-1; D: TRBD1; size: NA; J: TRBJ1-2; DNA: TGCGCCAGCAGCTCGGGACAGGGGGCTGGGTATGGCTACACCTTC; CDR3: CASSSGQGAGYGYTF
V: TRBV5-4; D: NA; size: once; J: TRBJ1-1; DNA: TGTGCCAGCAGCACAACTCAGGCCATGAACACTGAAGCTTTCTTT; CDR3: CASSTTQAMNTEAFF
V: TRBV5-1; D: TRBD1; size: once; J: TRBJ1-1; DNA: TGCGCCAGCAGCTCGGGACAGGGAGACACTGAAGCTTTCTTT; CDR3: CASSSGQGDTEAFF
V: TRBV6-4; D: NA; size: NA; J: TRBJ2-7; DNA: TGTGCCAGCAGTGACTCGATCGGTACCGAGCAGTACTTC; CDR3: CASSDSIGTEQYF
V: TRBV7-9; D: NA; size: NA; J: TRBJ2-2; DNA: TGTGCCAGCAACGGCGGGGTCGGGGAGCTGTTTTTT; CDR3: CASNGGVGELFF
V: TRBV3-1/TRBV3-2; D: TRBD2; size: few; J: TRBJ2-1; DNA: TGTGCCAGCAGCCAAAGCGGGGGGGCCTACAATGAGCAGTTCTTC; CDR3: CASSQSGGAYNEQFF
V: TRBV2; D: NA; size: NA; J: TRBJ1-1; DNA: TGTGCCAGCGGGAACCAAGTGGGGGTCACTGAAGCTTTCTTT; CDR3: CASGNQVGVTEAFF
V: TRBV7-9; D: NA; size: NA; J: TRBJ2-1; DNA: TGTGCCAGCAGCTTGGTAAACGAGCAGTTCTTC; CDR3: CASSLVNEQFF
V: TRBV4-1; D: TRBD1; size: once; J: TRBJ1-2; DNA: TGCGCCAGCAGCCTAGACAGACAGGGTTTTTGGGGCTACACCTTC; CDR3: CASSLDRQGFWGYTF
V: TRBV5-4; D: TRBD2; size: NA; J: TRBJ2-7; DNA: TGTGCCAGCAGCTCGGAAGGCGGGAGGGCCTACGAGCAGTACTTC; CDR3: CASSSEGGRAYEQYF
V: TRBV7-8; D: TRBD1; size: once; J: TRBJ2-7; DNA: TGTGCCAGCAGCTTAGGGTTCCGTGACAGGGGAAGCTCCTACGAGCAGTACTTC; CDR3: CASSLGFRDRGSSYEQYF